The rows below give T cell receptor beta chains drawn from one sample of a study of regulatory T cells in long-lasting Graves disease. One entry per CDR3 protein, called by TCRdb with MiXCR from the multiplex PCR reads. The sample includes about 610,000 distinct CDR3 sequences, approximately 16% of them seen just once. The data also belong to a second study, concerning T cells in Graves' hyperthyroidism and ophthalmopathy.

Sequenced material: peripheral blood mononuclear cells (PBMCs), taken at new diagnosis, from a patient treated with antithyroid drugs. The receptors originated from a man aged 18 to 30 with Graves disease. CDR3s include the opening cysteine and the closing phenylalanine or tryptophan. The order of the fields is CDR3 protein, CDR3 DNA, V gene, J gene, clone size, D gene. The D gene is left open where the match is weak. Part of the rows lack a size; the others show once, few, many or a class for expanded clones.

CDR3aa: CASSLEPRTLSTGELFF
CDR3nt: TGTGCCAGCAGCTTAGAGCCGAGGACTTTGAGTACCGGGGAGCTGTTTTTT
v_gene: TRBV11-2
j_gene: TRBJ2-2
abundance: few
d_gene: -

CDR3aa: CSVRTDNYEQYF
CDR3nt: TGCAGCGTCAGGACAGACAACTACGAGCAGTACTTC
v_gene: TRBV29-1
j_gene: TRBJ2-7
abundance: few
d_gene: -

CDR3aa: CAISDQTGPHYEQYF
CDR3nt: TGTGCCATCAGTGACCAGACAGGGCCTCACTACGAGCAGTACTTC
v_gene: TRBV10-3
j_gene: TRBJ2-7
abundance: few
d_gene: TRBD1

CDR3aa: CASSLDEWPGTDTQYF
CDR3nt: TGTGCCAGCAGCTTGGACGAGTGGCCCGGCACAGATACGCAGTATTTT
v_gene: TRBV5-6
j_gene: TRBJ2-3
abundance: many
d_gene: -

CDR3aa: CASSLGVARETQYF
CDR3nt: TGCGCCAGCAGCTTGGGAGTAGCGCGGGAGACCCAGTACTTC
v_gene: TRBV5-1
j_gene: TRBJ2-5
abundance: many
d_gene: -

CDR3aa: CASSLEPAGADTEAFF
CDR3nt: TGTGCCAGCAGCTTGGAACCGGCAGGGGCGGACACTGAAGCTTTCTTT
v_gene: TRBV5-4
j_gene: TRBJ1-1
abundance: few
d_gene: -

CDR3aa: CASTPGTETYEQYF
CDR3nt: TGCGCCAGCACCCCCGGGACTGAAACCTACGAGCAGTACTTC
v_gene: TRBV4-1
j_gene: TRBJ2-7
abundance: few
d_gene: -

CDR3aa: CAWSEPFRSASYEQYF
CDR3nt: TGTGCCTGGAGTGAACCTTTTAGGTCGGCCTCCTACGAGCAGTACTTC
v_gene: TRBV30
j_gene: TRBJ2-7
abundance: many
d_gene: -

CDR3aa: CASSGGGALGLHEQYF
CDR3nt: TGTGCCAGCAGCGGGGGAGGGGCCTTAGGTCTACACGAGCAGTACTTC
v_gene: TRBV9
j_gene: TRBJ2-7
abundance: -
d_gene: TRBD2

CDR3aa: CSVPSSGTSGEGWSTDTQYF
CDR3nt: TGCAGCGTTCCCTCCTCCGGGACTAGCGGGGAGGGGTGGAGCACAGATACGCAGTATTTT
v_gene: TRBV29-1
j_gene: TRBJ2-3
abundance: -
d_gene: TRBD2

CDR3aa: CASSKTGAFEPQHF
CDR3nt: TGTGCCAGCAGCAAGACAGGGGCCTTTGAGCCCCAGCATTTT
v_gene: TRBV28
j_gene: TRBJ1-5
abundance: -
d_gene: TRBD1

CDR3aa: CASSERVAGVFETQYF
CDR3nt: TGTGCCAGCAGTGAAAGGGTAGCGGGAGTGTTCGAGACCCAGTACTTC
v_gene: TRBV6-1
j_gene: TRBJ2-5
abundance: many
d_gene: TRBD2

CDR3aa: CASSITSGTLNEQFF
CDR3nt: TGCGCCAGCAGCATAACTAGCGGGACACTCAATGAGCAGTTCTTC
v_gene: TRBV5-1
j_gene: TRBJ2-1
abundance: many
d_gene: TRBD2